This entry features one TCR beta chain sequence. The sample is drawn from a study of T cells after yellow fever vaccination. TCRdb called the 5' RACE reads again in MiXCR, with one record for every CDR3 protein. Seen here are around 180,000 distinct CDR3 sequences, 6.2% observed once, and the top ten hold just under 3%. The CDR3 spans 17 residues. Trimming at V came to 4 bases and at J to 3 bases, leaving 8 bases not matched to a gene. Germline V gene data show CDR1 as SGDLS and CDR2 as YYNGEE. The TCR sequence derives from a young man who received the YFV17D yellow fever vaccine. The rearrangement joins TRBV9 to TRBJ2-2; TRBD2 matches 11 bases. The sample in question was CD4+ T cells sorted from PBMCs, obtained on the day of the first yellow fever vaccination. Written as DNA, the CDR3 is TGTGCCAGCAGCATCCTTAGCGGGGGGGCGGACACCGGGGAGCTGTTTTTT. It is translated as CASSILSGGADTGELFF. Looking up the rest from reference TRBV9 and TRBJ2-2 gives the full variable domain: DSGVTQTPKHLITATGQRVTLRCSPRSGDLSVYWYQQSLDQGLQFLIQYYNGEERAKGNILERFSAQQFPDLHSELNLSSLELGDSALYFCASSILSGGADTGELFFGEGSRLTVL.